The sequence of this T cell receptor (beta chain) was determined in a study of T cells in women clearing cervical HPV infection. A note on this clone: The antigen is not known. The read terminates 3 residues ahead of where the CDR3 ends, so the germline J gene completes it.

Regarding the study as a whole: Each sample's T-cell count was unknown, possibly confounding richness.

From germline, CDR1 is SGHRS and CDR2 YFSETQ. The CDR3 contains 15 residues. V was trimmed by 6 bases and J by 0 bases, leaving 13 bases between them. Data came from immunoSEQ multiplex PCR; TCRdb stores just in-frame clones and leaves some out. The sample table includes 27,000 or so clones. The TCR comes from a woman between 18 and 70 years old with a cervical HPV16 infection that either progressed to CIN3+ or cleared (not recorded which). The rearrangement uses TRBV5-1 and TRBJ2-1; D is possibly TRBD2 (5 bases). Sequencing input: blood buffy coat. The CDR3 region is CASTTGVFSYNEQFF. The CDR3 bases that were read are TGCGCCAGCACCACCGGGGTTTTCTCCTACAATGAG.